The source of this T cell receptor beta chain is a study of blood T cell repertoires in COVID-19. Study-wide background: Italy, Spain and the United States were the sources of the convalescent and acute COVID-19 samples.

Exposed study participants had met a COVID-19 case within 2 weeks before entry. Trimming took 4 bases from V and 2 from J; bases not matched to a gene: 21. Germline CDR1 LGHNA, CDR2 YNFKEQ. The CDR3 is 20 amino acids. Libraries were prepared by immunoSEQ multiplex PCR; TCRdb keeps only in-frame clonotypes and omits some of them. The table lists 400,000 to 500,000 clones, about 88% of them singletons. The chain couples TRBV4-2 to TRBJ2-7; 9 nucleotides line up with TRBD2. Sequencing was done on a sample of PBMCs or T cells enriched from blood (not recorded which). The sequence was obtained from a woman under 30 who had been exposed to COVID-19. The CDR3 sequence: CASSREASSGKVEAAYEQYF. As DNA, the CDR3 is TGTGCCAGCAGCCGCGAGGCGTCTAGCGGGAAAGTAGAAGCCGCCTACGAGCAGTACTTC.